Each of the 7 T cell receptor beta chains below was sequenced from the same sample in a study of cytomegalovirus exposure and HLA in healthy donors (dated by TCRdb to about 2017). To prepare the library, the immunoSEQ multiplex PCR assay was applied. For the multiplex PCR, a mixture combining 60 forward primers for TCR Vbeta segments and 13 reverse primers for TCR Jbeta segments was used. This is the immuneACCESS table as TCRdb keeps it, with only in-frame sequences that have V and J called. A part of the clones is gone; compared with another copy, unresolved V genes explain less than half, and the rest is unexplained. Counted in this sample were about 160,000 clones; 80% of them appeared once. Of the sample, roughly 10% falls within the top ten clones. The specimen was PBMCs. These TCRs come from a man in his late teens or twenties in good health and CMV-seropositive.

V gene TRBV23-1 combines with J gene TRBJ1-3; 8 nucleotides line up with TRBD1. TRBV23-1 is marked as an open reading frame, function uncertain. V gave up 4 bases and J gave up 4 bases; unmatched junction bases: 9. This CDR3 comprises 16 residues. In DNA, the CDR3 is TGCGCCAGCAGTCGATCGGACAGGGTAGCAGGAAACACCATATATTTT. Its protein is CASSRSDRVAGNTIYF.

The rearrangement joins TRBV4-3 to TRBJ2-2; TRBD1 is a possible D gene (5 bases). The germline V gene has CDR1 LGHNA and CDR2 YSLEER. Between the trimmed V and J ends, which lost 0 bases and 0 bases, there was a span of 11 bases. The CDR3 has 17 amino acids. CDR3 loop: CASSQDFRGSNTGELFF. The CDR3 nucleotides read TGCGCCAGCAGCCAAGATTTTAGGGGTTCGAACACCGGGGAGCTGTTTTTT.

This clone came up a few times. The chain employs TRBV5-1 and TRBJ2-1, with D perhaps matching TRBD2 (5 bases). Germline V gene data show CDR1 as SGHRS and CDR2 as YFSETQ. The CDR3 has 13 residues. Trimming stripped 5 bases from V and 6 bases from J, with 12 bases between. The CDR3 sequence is CASSHPGGNEQFF. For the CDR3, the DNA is TGCGCCAGCAGTCACCCCGGAGGCAATGAGCAGTTCTTC.

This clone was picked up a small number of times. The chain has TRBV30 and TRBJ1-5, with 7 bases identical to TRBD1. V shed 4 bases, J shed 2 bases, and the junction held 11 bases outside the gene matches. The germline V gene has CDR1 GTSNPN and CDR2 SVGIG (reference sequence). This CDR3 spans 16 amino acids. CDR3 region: CAWKKKGAIGNQPQHF. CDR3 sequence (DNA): TGTGCCTGGAAAAAAAAGGGGGCGATTGGCAATCAGCCCCAGCATTTT.

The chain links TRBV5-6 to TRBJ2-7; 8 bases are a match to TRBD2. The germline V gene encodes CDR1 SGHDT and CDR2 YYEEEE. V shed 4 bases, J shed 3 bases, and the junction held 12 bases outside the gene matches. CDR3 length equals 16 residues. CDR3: CASSPLGPAGVYEQYF. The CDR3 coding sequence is TGTGCCAGCAGCCCCCTTGGTCCAGCGGGAGTCTACGAGCAGTACTTC.

The CDR3 protein is CASSTLKFPGQVIGNTEAFF. CDR3 nucleotide sequence: TGTGCCAGTAGTACGTTAAAATTTCCGGGACAGGTGATTGGGAACACTGAAGCTTTCTTT. The genes are TRBV19 and TRBJ1-1; 8 bases line up with TRBD1. The CDR3 length is 20 residues. The ends lost 4 bases at V and 1 base at J; junction bases unmatched: 20. CDR1 LNHDA and CDR2 SQIVND come from the germline V gene (reference sequence).

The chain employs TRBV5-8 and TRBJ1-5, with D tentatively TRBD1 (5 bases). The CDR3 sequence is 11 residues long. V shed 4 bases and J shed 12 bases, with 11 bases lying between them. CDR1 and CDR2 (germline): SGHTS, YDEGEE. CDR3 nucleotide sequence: TGTGCCAGCAGCCTTTGGGACTTCCAGCATTTT. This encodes CASSLWDFQHF. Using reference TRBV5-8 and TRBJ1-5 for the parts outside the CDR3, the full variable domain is EAGVTQSPTHLIKTRGQQATLRCSPISGHTSVYWYQQALGLGLQFLLWYDEGEERNRGNFPPRFSGRQFPNYSSELNVNALELEDSALYLCASSLWDFQHFGDGTRLSIL.